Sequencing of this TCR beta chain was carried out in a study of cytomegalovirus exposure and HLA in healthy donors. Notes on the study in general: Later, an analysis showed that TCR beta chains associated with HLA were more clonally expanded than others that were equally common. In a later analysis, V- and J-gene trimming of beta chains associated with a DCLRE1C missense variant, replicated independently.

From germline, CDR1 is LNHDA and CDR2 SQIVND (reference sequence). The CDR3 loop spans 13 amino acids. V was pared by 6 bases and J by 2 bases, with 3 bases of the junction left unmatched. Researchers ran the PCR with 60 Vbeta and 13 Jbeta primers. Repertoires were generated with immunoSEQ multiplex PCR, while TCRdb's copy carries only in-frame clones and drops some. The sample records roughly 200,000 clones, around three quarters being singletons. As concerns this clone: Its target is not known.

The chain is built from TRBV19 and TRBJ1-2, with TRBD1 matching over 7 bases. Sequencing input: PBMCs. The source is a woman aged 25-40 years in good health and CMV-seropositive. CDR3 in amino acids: CASRSGQNYGYTF. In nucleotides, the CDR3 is TGTGCCAGTAGATCGGGACAGAACTATGGCTACACCTTC.